The rows below give T cell receptor beta chains drawn from one sample of a study of cytomegalovirus exposure and HLA in healthy donors. The repertoire was sequenced with immunoSEQ multiplex PCR; TCRdb's copy has only in-frame clones and lacks some. Of 170,000 or so clones in the sample, about 80% were seen once. Sample: PBMCs. The source is a woman aged 25-40 years in good health and CMV-seronegative. Each CDR3 is given with its conserved first and last residue. The D gene is left open where the match is weak. Size tells how often a clone was seen (once, few, many) or the class of an expanded clone, and some rows leave it out.

cdr3_length,v_call,clone_size,j_call,d_call,cdr3_nt,cdr3_aa
17,TRBV10-3,-,TRBJ1-1,-,TGTGCCATCAGTGAGTCGTGGGGAGGGACGGTGAACACTGAAGCTTTCTTT,CAISESWGGTVNTEAFF
15,TRBV19,-,TRBJ2-2,-,TGTGCCAGTAGTACTTGGACAGAGCCCACCGGGGAGCTGTTTTTT,CASSTWTEPTGELFF
14,TRBV5-1,-,TRBJ1-6,-,TGCGCCAGCTCAAACAGGGCTGACGGTTCACCCCTCCACTTT,CASSNRADGSPLHF
14,TRBV13,-,TRBJ2-3,TRBD2,TGTGCCAGCAGCTTACGGACTAGCCGGGATACGCAGTATTTT,CASSLRTSRDTQYF
11,TRBV2,few,TRBJ1-2,TRBD1,TGTGCCAGCAGGTACAGGGGTGGCTACACCTTC,CASRYRGGYTF
14,TRBV5-1,-,TRBJ1-2,TRBD1,TGCGCCAGCAGCACTGGGACAGTTAACTATGGCTACACCTTC,CASSTGTVNYGYTF
15,TRBV5-8,-,TRBJ2-7,TRBD1,TGTGCCAGCAGCGTGACAGGGAGTAACGGATACGAGCAGTACTTC,CASSVTGSNGYEQYF
14,TRBV28,-,TRBJ1-1,-,TGTGCCAGCAGTTTATGGAGAGAGAACACTGAAGCTTTCTTT,CASSLWRENTEAFF
13,TRBV5-4,-,TRBJ1-2,-,TGTGCCAGCAGCTTGGCCAGGGGTGATGGCTACACCTTC,CASSLARGDGYTF
15,TRBV6-5,-,TRBJ2-7,TRBD1,TGTGCCAGCAGCGAGCTGAGGGACAGGCCCTACGAGCAGTACTTC,CASSELRDRPYEQYF
15,TRBV7-9,once,TRBJ2-1,-,TGTGCCAGCAGCTGGCTAGAGGCCCCATACAATGAGCAGTTCTTC,CASSWLEAPYNEQFF
15,TRBV4-1,-,TRBJ1-6,-,TGCGCCAGCAGCCAAGATCCGGGAGGCAATTCACCCCTCCACTTT,CASSQDPGGNSPLHF
15,TRBV6-6,-,TRBJ1-4,-,TGTGCCAGCAGCTCCGGTACGAGCGCCCAGCAAAAACTGTTTTTT,CASSSGTSAQQKLFF
14,TRBV2,-,TRBJ2-7,TRBD2,TGTGCCAGCACCCGACTAGCGGGAGGTCAAGAGCAGTACTTC,CASTRLAGGQEQYF
15,TRBV6-6,-,TRBJ2-7,-,TGTGCCAGCAGTTCTACCGCGGTTTCGCACTACGAGCAGTACTTC,CASSSTAVSHYEQYF
15,TRBV4-3,-,TRBJ2-7,TRBD1,TGCGCCAGCAGCCAAGAATTGGACAGGGCTTACGAGCAGTACTTC,CASSQELDRAYEQYF
13,TRBV15,-,TRBJ2-3,-,TGTGCCACCGGCGCGCGGTACACAGATACGCAGTATTTT,CATGARYTDTQYF
14,TRBV19,few,TRBJ1-3,-,TGTGCCAGTAGTATCTCAGTCTCTGGAAACACCATATATTTT,CASSISVSGNTIYF
14,TRBV30,-,TRBJ2-2,-,TGTGCCTGGAGTCCCTCCCACCCGGCCGGGGAGCTGTTTTTT,CAWSPSHPAGELFF
22,TRBV27,-,TRBJ2-1,TRBD2,TGTGCCAGCAGTTTATACCCTGGCGGGGGGCATAACGCGGGTCCGACCTACAATGAGCAGTTCTTC,CASSLYPGGGHNAGPTYNEQFF
11,TRBV2,-,TRBJ2-3,-,TGTGCCAGCAGTAGCTCAGATACGCAGTATTTT,CASSSSDTQYF
15,TRBV11-2,-,TRBJ2-4,TRBD1,TGTGCCAGCAGCGATCCGGGACAGGGTGCCAACAGTCAGTACTTC,CASSDPGQGANSQYF
15,TRBV29-1,-,TRBJ2-5,TRBD2,TGCAGCGTCGCACACCTAGCGGGGGTCCAAGAGACCCAGTACTTC,CSVAHLAGVQETQYF
14,TRBV28,-,TRBJ1-1,-,TGTGCCAGCAGTTCCGGACTGCCGAACACTGAAGCTTTCTTT,CASSSGLPNTEAFF
14,TRBV14,-,TRBJ2-3,-,TGTGCCAGCAGCCAGATGGGGATTTTGGGGAGTCTGAATTTT,CASSQMGILGSLNF
13,TRBV2,-,TRBJ2-1,-,TGTGCCAGCAGTGAAGGGGCTACGGGGGAGCAGTTCTTC,CASSEGATGEQFF
14,TRBV28,-,TRBJ2-7,TRBD2,TGTGCCAGCGTGGGCACTAGCGGGAGGGCCGGGGAGTACTTC,CASVGTSGRAGEYF
15,TRBV7-9,-,TRBJ1-4,-,TGTGCCAGCAGCAAGGGGAGGGATCCGGGTGAAAAACTGTTTTTT,CASSKGRDPGEKLFF
13,TRBV6-4,once,TRBJ1-2,-,TGTGCCAGCAGTGACTCGAGCAGGGAAGGCTACACCTTC,CASSDSSREGYTF
15,TRBV28,-,TRBJ1-2,-,TGTGCCAGCAGTTTACTAACTCTCGGGACTAATGGCTACACCTTC,CASSLLTLGTNGYTF
14,TRBV30,-,TRBJ2-1,-,TGTGCCTGGACGGTGGCTAGTCTACGCGATGAGCAGTTCTTC,CAWTVASLRDEQFF
15,TRBV5-4,-,TRBJ1-4,-,TGTGCCAGCAGCGGGCCAGGGGCTACTAATGAAAAACTGTTTTTT,CASSGPGATNEKLFF
14,TRBV7-2,-,TRBJ2-3,-,TGTGCCAGCAGCACAGGACAGCTCACAGATACGCAGTATTTT,CASSTGQLTDTQYF
16,TRBV28,-,TRBJ1-2,TRBD1,TGTGCCAGCAGTTTTGAGGGGACAGGGAAGCGCTTTGGCTACACCTTC,CASSFEGTGKRFGYTF
15,TRBV29-1,few,TRBJ1-2,TRBD1,TGCAGCGTTGAAGTTGGGGGACAGGAAATCTATGGCTACACCTTC,CSVEVGGQEIYGYTF
14,TRBV7-2,-,TRBJ1-4,-,TGTGCCAGCAGCCGACTGGCCCTTAATGAAAAACTGTTTTTT,CASSRLALNEKLFF
17,TRBV4-1,-,TRBJ1-6,-,TGCGCCAGCAGCCAAGGTCTGGGGGCGCGACGGGGTTCACCCCTCCACTTT,CASSQGLGARRGSPLHF
17,TRBV28,-,TRBJ2-7,-,TGTGCCAGCAGTTTGTATCGCCGGGGGGCGAACCTCTACGAGCAGTACTTC,CASSLYRRGANLYEQYF
15,TRBV4-2,-,TRBJ2-2,TRBD1,TGTGCCAGCAGCCAACCGACAGGGGGAAACGGGGAGCTGTTTTTT,CASSQPTGGNGELFF
15,TRBV28,-,TRBJ2-7,TRBD1,TGTGCCAGCAACGGGTTCCGGGACAGGGTTTACGAGCAGTACTTC,CASNGFRDRVYEQYF
16,TRBV6-6,-,TRBJ2-1,TRBD2,TGTGCCAGCAGTTCCGGACTAGCGGGAGGTCACAATGAGCAGTTCTTC,CASSSGLAGGHNEQFF
15,TRBV5-4,once,TRBJ2-3,TRBD2,TGTGCCAGCAGCTTAGCGGGGGGGCCCACAGATACGCAGTATTTT,CASSLAGGPTDTQYF
15,TRBV7-9,-,TRBJ2-3,TRBD1,TGTGCCAGCAGCTTAGACGGACAGGGCGCAGATACGCAGTATTTT,CASSLDGQGADTQYF
15,TRBV28,-,TRBJ2-1,TRBD1,TGTGCCAGCGGGGGGACAGGGGGGTCCTACAATGAGCAGTTCTTC,CASGGTGGSYNEQFF
16,TRBV19,-,TRBJ1-6,TRBD1,TGTGCCAGTAGTGCGCTTGGGACAGCGAATAATTCACCCCTCCACTTT,CASSALGTANNSPLHF
17,TRBV4-1,-,TRBJ2-7,TRBD1,TGCGCCAGCAGCCAAGCTCGGGGACAGGGGAAATTCTACGAGCAGTACTTC,CASSQARGQGKFYEQYF
15,TRBV27,once,TRBJ1-1,TRBD1,TGTGCCAGCAGTGCATCAGGGGGTCTGGGAACTGAAGCTTTCTTT,CASSASGGLGTEAFF
16,TRBV14,-,TRBJ1-1,-,TGTGCCAGCAGCCAAGATTCTGGTCGGGGTATCACTGAAGCTTTCTTT,CASSQDSGRGITEAFF
12,TRBV7-6,-,TRBJ2-7,-,TGTGCCAGCAGCTTATCTGGGCTCGAGCAGTACTTC,CASSLSGLEQYF